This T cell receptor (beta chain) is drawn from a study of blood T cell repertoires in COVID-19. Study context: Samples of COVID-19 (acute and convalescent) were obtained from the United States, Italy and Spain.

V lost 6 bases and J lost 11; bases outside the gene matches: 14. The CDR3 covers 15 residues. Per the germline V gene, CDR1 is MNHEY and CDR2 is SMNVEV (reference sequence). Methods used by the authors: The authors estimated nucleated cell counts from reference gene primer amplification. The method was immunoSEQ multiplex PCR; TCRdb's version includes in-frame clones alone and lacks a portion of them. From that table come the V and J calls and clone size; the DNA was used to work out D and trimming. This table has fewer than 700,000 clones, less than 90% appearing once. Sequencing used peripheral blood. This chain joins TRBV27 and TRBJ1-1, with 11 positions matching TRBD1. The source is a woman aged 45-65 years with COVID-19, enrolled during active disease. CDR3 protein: CASSSGTGGQGEAFF. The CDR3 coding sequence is TGTGCCAGCAGCTCCGGGACAGGGGGACAGGGGGAGGCTTTCTTT.